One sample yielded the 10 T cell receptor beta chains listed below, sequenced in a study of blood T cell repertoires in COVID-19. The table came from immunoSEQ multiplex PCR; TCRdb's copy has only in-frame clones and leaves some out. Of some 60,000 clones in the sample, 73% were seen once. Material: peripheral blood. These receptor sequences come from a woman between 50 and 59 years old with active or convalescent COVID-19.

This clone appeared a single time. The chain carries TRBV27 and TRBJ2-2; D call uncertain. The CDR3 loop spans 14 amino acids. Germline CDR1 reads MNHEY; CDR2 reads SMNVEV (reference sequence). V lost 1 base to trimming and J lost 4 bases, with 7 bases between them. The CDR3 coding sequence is TGTGCCAGCAGTTTATACAGCCCCACCGGGGAGCTGTTTTTT. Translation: CASSLYSPTGELFF.

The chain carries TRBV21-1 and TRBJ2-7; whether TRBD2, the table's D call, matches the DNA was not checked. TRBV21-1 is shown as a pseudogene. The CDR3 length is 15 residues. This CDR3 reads CASSKVCGIPYEQYF. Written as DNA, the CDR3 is TGTGCCAGCAGCAAAGTCTGCGGGATACCTTACGAGCAGTACTTC.

This chain's CDR3 is CASSLATGTGYNEQFF. CDR3 in DNA: TGTGCCAGCAGCTTAGCGACAGGGACGGGTTACAATGAGCAGTTCTTC. This chain uses TRBV7-6 with TRBJ2-1; 7 bases line up with TRBD1. Germline V lookup: CDR1 SGHVS, CDR2 FNYEAQ. There are 16 residues in the CDR3. Losses at the gene ends were 0 bases for V and 4 bases for J; bases not matched to a gene: 6.

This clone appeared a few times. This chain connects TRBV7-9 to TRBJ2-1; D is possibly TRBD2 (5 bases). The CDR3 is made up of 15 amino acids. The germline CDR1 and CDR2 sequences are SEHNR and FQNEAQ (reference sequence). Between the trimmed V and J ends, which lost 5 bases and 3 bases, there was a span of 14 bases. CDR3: CASSPGRADYNEQFF. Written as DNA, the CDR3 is TGTGCCAGCAGCCCTGGACGAGCGGACTACAATGAGCAGTTCTTC. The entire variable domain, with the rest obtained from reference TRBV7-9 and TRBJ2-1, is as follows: DTGVSQNPRHKITKRGQNVTFRCDPISEHNRLYWYRQTLGQGPEFLTYFQNEAQLEKSRLLSDRFSAERPKGSFSTLEIQRTEQGDSAMYLCASSPGRADYNEQFFGPGTRLTVL.

In DNA, the CDR3 is TGTGCCAGCAGTTACAGGGGGTCAGGAAACACTGAAGCTTTCTTT. Encoded protein: CASSYRGSGNTEAFF. V is TRBV6-5 and J is TRBJ1-1, with D possibly being TRBD1 (6 bases). V dropped 2 bases and J dropped 2 bases, with 12 bases sitting between them. CDR3 length equals 15 residues. CDR1 MNHEY and CDR2 SVGAGI come from the germline V gene.

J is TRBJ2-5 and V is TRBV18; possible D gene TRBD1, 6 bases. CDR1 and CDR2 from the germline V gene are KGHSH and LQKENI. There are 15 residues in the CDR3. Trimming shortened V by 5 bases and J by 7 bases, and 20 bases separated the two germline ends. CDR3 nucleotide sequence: TGTGCCAGCTCAACCAACCCGACAGGCCCAGTGACCCAGTACTTC. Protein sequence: CASSTNPTGPVTQYF.

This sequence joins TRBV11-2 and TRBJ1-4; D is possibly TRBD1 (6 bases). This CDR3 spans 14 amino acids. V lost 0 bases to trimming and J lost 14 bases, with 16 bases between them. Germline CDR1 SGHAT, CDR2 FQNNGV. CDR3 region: CASSLDPGRGELFF. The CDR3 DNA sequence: TGTGCCAGCAGCTTAGATCCTGGCAGGGGCGAGCTGTTTTTT.

The CDR3 is CSVSRQANTEAFF. Here the CDR3 DNA reads TGCAGCGTTTCGAGACAGGCAAACACTGAAGCTTTCTTT. The chain employs TRBV29-1 and TRBJ1-1, with a tentative D call TRBD1 (6 bases). Looked up from germline, CDR1 is SQVTM and CDR2 is ANQGSEA. This CDR3 is 13 amino acids long. V was shortened by 5 bases and J by 2 bases, with 12 bases between the two germline ends.

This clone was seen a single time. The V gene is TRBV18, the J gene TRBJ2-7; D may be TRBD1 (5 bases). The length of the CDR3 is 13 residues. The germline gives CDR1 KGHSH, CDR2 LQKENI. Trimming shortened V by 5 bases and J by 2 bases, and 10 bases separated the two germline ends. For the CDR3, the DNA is TGTGCCAGCTCAGGGGCAGAACCCTACGAGCAGTACTTC. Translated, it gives CASSGAEPYEQYF.

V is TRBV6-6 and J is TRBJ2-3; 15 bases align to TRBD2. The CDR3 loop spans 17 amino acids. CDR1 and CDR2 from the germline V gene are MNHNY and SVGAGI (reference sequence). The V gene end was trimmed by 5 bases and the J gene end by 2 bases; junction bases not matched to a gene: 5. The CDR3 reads CASSPGLAGGSTDTQYF. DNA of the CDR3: TGTGCCAGCAGTCCTGGACTAGCGGGAGGGTCCACAGATACGCAGTATTTT.